One sample yielded the 19 T cell receptor beta chains listed below, sequenced in a study of circulating and synovial CD4+ cells in juvenile arthritis. Sequencing used immunoSEQ multiplex PCR; TCRdb keeps in-frame clones, though not all of them. The sample consists of approximately 31,000 clones, nearly 95% of them appearing once. Sequenced: CD4+ T cells from blood. Every receptor here comes from a human donor with juvenile idiopathic arthritis.

In regard to this clone: One end of the junction is discordant with germline, which a read error may explain. The chain employs TRBV6-5 and TRBJ1-3, with TRBD1 as a possible D gene (5 bases). Germline CDR1 and CDR2: MNHEY and SVGAGI. CDR3 length: 13 residues. The CDR3 coding sequence is TGTGCCAGCCTAGCCGGGGGTGGAAGCACCATATATTTT. It translates to CASLAGGGSTIYF.

This sequence joins TRBV7-3 and TRBJ2-3; TRBD2 matches 10 bases. The J segment lost 1 base and the V segment lost 4 bases, leaving 8 bases of the junction unmatched. CDR1 and CDR2 from the germline V gene are SGHTA and FQGTGA. The CDR3 spans 17 residues. CDR3 DNA: TGTGCCAGCAGCTCAGCGGGAGGGTCTCTGCGCACAGATACGCAGTATTTT. This gives the protein CASSSAGGSLRTDTQYF.

This sequence joins TRBV6-6 and TRBJ2-7, with 8 bases matching TRBD1. This CDR3 comprises 12 residues. CDR1 and CDR2 (germline): MNHNY, SVGAGI (reference sequence). With 10 bases clipped from V and 3 bases from J, the junction kept 5 bases outside the gene matches. CDR3 amino acids: CAIGQGLYEQYF. CDR3 coding DNA: TGTGCCATTGGACAGGGACTCTACGAGCAGTACTTC.

The rearrangement uses TRBV6-1 and TRBJ1-5, with 7 nucleotides matching TRBD1. Trimming took 6 bases from V and 2 from J; bases not matched to a gene: 7. Germline V gene sequence: CDR1 MNHNS, CDR2 SASEGT. The CDR3 sequence is 15 residues long. The CDR3 DNA reads TGTGCCAGCAGGGAGGGGGCTGGCGGCAATCAGCCCCAGCATTTT. Its protein is CASREGAGGNQPQHF.

This clone was found once. The V gene is TRBV5-1, the J gene TRBJ2-1, with TRBD1 identical over 9 bases. The CDR3 length is 15 residues. Germline assignment: CDR1 SGHRS and CDR2 YFSETQ. V lost 0 bases to trimming and J lost 4 bases; unmatched junction nucleotides: 2. The CDR3 protein is CASSLGGTGYNEQFF. DNA of the CDR3: TGCGCCAGCAGCTTGGGAGGGACAGGGTACAATGAGCAGTTCTTC.

The chain couples TRBV6-6 to TRBJ2-3; 10 bases are shared with TRBD1. CDR3 size: 15 residues. V lost 5 bases, J lost 4 bases, and 6 bases stayed unmatched. CDR1 and CDR2 (germline): MNHNY, SVGAGI (reference sequence). The CDR3 DNA follows: TGTGCCAGCAGTGACCGGGACAGGGGTCCAGATACGCAGTATTTT. Translation gives CASSDRDRGPDTQYF.

The chain couples TRBV11-2 to TRBJ2-1; D is possibly TRBD1 (6 bases). Germline V lookup: CDR1 SGHAT, CDR2 FQNNGV. V lost 5 bases and J 1 base, leaving 12 bases between the germline ends. The CDR3 extends over 15 amino acids. The CDR3 DNA is TGTGCCAGCAGCCTCAGGGGAAGGTCCTACAATGAGCAGTTCTTC. It translates to CASSLRGRSYNEQFF.

This chain uses TRBV11-3 with TRBJ2-1; 10 positions match TRBD2. The ends lost 3 bases at V and 2 bases at J; junction bases unmatched: 4. The CDR3 has 16 residues. Germline V gene data show CDR1 as SGHNT and CDR2 as YENEEA. The CDR3 here is CASSFSSGSPYNEQFF. The DNA of the CDR3 is TGTGCCAGCAGCTTTTCTAGCGGGAGTCCCTACAATGAGCAGTTCTTC.

The chain joins TRBV11-2 to TRBJ2-7; 7 positions match TRBD1. The V gene end was trimmed by 6 bases and the J gene end by 1 base; junction bases not matched to a gene: 6. The germline V gene encodes CDR1 SGHAT and CDR2 FQNNGV. The CDR3 length is 14 residues. CDR3 region: CASSLDRASYEQYF. The CDR3 coding sequence is TGTGCCAGCAGTCTCGACAGGGCATCCTACGAGCAGTACTTC.

The chain links TRBV9 to TRBJ1-5, with D hard to call. Trimming cost V 0 bases and J 7 bases, with 8 bases left between them. Germline V gene data show CDR1 as SGDLS and CDR2 as YYNGEE. CDR3 size: 13 residues. CDR3 sequence (DNA): TGTGCCAGCAGCGTAGATTTCGGGCAGCCCCAGCATTTT. Its protein is CASSVDFGQPQHF.

The V call is TRBV19, the J call TRBJ2-3, with 9 bases fitting TRBD2. The CDR3 spans 15 residues. Trimming removed 4 bases from V and 1 base from J; junction bases left unmatched: 3. Germline lookup yields CDR1 LNHDA and CDR2 SQIVND (reference sequence). The CDR3 region is CASSSRLAGTDTQYF. In DNA, the CDR3 is TGTGCCAGTAGTAGTAGACTAGCGGGCACAGATACGCAGTATTTT.

This clone showed up just once. CDR3 protein: CASSQVGGVKNEQYF. The CDR3, as DNA: TGCGCCAGCAGCCAAGTAGGAGGGGTAAAGAACGAGCAGTACTTC. V gene TRBV4-1 combines with J gene TRBJ2-7; D might be TRBD2 (6 bases). Germline assignment: CDR1 MGHRA and CDR2 YSYEKL. The CDR3 has 15 amino acids. Trimming left V 1 base short and J 5 bases short, with 15 bases between.

This rearrangement joins TRBV18 to TRBJ1-5, with a weak D call TRBD1 (5 bases). Germline V gene lookup returns CDR1 KGHSH and CDR2 LQKENI. The V end was cut by 1 base, the J end by 4 bases, with 11 bases between. The CDR3 is 15 amino acids. This CDR3 is CASSPQGSLNQPQHF. CDR3 bases: TGTGCCAGCTCACCACAGGGGTCCCTTAATCAGCCCCAGCATTTT. Supplemented by reference TRBV18 and TRBJ1-5, the full variable domain reads NAGVMQNPRHLVRRRGQEARLRCSPMKGHSHVYWYRQLPEEGLKFMVYLQKENIIDESGMPKERFSAEFPKEGPSILRIQQVVRGDSAAYFCASSPQGSLNQPQHFGDGTRLSIL.

CDR3 protein: CASSPGLAGTDTQYF. The DNA for the CDR3 is TGTGCCAGTAGTCCGGGACTAGCGGGCACAGATACGCAGTATTTT. This chain connects TRBV19 to TRBJ2-3; 11 bases agree with TRBD2. Germline values: CDR1 LNHDA, CDR2 SQIVND (reference sequence). J gave up 1 base and V 5 bases, and 2 bases lay outside the gene matches. CDR3 length: 15 amino acids.

CDR3 sequence: CASSPRGSYEQYF. The CDR3 nucleotides are TGTGCCAGCAGCCCCCGCGGGTCCTACGAGCAGTACTTC. The chain joins TRBV7-2 to TRBJ2-7, with a weak D call TRBD2 (5 bases). The V gene's germline CDR1 is SGHTA and CDR2 FQGNSA. With 5 bases removed from V and 1 base from J, the gap between germline ends came to 9 bases. The CDR3 covers 13 residues.

The J gene is TRBJ1-1, the V gene TRBV7-6; TRBD1 agrees at 8 bases. The CDR3 totals 13 residues. Trimming took 6 bases from V and 4 from J; bases not matched to a gene: 4. Germline V gene data show CDR1 as SGHVS and CDR2 as FNYEAQ. The DNA for the CDR3 is TGTGCCAGCAGTCTCGGACAGGGCACTGAAGCTTTCTTT. This sequence encodes CASSLGQGTEAFF.

The gene calls are TRBV11-2 and TRBJ1-5, with a tentative D call TRBD1 (5 bases). The germline V and J ends were trimmed by 2 bases and 4 bases, with 9 bases remaining between them. Germline V gene lookup returns CDR1 SGHAT and CDR2 FQNNGV. The CDR3 runs 14 residues. CDR3 region: CASSLPGGNQPQHF. CDR3 bases: TGTGCCAGCAGCTTACCTGGGGGGAATCAGCCCCAGCATTTT.

The chain combines TRBV28 with TRBJ2-5; 10 nucleotides match TRBD2. This CDR3 is 17 amino acids long. Per the germline V gene, CDR1 is MDHEN and CDR2 is SYDVKM. With V trimmed by 4 bases and J by 5 bases, 13 bases remained unmatched. CDR3 sequence reads: CASSSGIASGRGETQYF. In nucleotides, the CDR3 is TGTGCCAGCAGTTCGGGCATAGCTAGCGGGAGAGGTGAGACCCAGTACTTC.

In its sample, this clone was seen once. J is TRBJ2-3 and V is TRBV18, with TRBD2 matching over 14 bases. With V trimmed by 1 base and J by 2 bases, 17 bases remained unmatched. The germline CDR1 and CDR2 sequences are KGHSH and LQKENI. The length of the CDR3 is 22 residues. This CDR3 reads CASSPHHDRLAGGPGSTDTQYF. CDR3 coding DNA: TGTGCCAGCTCACCACATCATGACCGACTAGCGGGAGGGCCGGGTTCCACAGATACGCAGTATTTT.